The 26 T cell receptor beta chains below come from one sample, sequenced in a study of T-cell reconstitution after alpha-beta-depleted transplantation in children (dated by TCRdb to about 2016). Library prep was done by PCR. TCRdb names Illumina HiSeq 2500 as the instrument used. Molecular barcoding was employed in the preparation of TCR libraries, with unique molecular identifiers being used to normalize TCRbeta repertoire quantification. TCRdb cleaned the public reads at Q25 with fastp, built clones with MiXCR and kept in-frame beta chains. Rows merge per CDR3 protein into single entries with the most common DNA and genes. This sample has about 500,000 distinct CDR3 sequences in its table, and 30% to 35% of those were observed once. The ten largest clones capture roughly 2.5% of the sample. This specimen consisted of PBMCs from the stem cell graft donor, obtained from the stem cell graft. These receptors were collected from a human donor who donated a stem cell graft to a child with aplastic anemia.

The sample holds a few counts of this clonotype. The chain carries TRBV27 and TRBJ1-5, with a tentative D call TRBD1 (5 bases). The V gene lost 5 bases and the J gene lost 0 bases, with 11 bases spanning the gap. The CDR3 length is 15 residues. Germline CDR1 MNHEY, CDR2 SMNVEV (reference sequence). The CDR3 sequence: CASSRQPYSNQPQHF. The CDR3 DNA is TGTGCCAGCAGTCGACAGCCGTATAGCAATCAGCCCCAGCATTTT.

The genes are TRBV27 and TRBJ2-1, with 11 bases aligning to TRBD2. Germline trimming cut 2 bases from V and 5 bases from J; bases unmatched to any gene: 5. CDR3 length equals 16 residues. Germline CDR1 reads MNHEY; CDR2 reads SMNVEV (reference sequence). The CDR3 is CASSLRGTSGHNEQFF. The CDR3 nucleotides read TGTGCCAGCAGTTTACGGGGGACTAGCGGCCACAATGAGCAGTTCTTC.

In its sample, this clonotype was seen a few times. This sequence joins TRBV18 and TRBJ2-7; TRBD1 matches at 11 bases. Germline values: CDR1 KGHSH, CDR2 LQKENI. The CDR3 has 15 residues. The V gene end was trimmed by 10 bases and the J gene end by 6 bases; junction bases not matched to a gene: 14. CDR3 loop: CATSPSGTGGSEQYF. In DNA, the CDR3 is TGTGCCACCTCGCCCTCCGGGACAGGGGGAAGCGAGCAGTACTTC.

The J gene is TRBJ1-3, the V gene TRBV4-3; 8 bases map to TRBD1. V trimming: 0 bases; J trimming: 0 bases; junction bases outside the gene matches: 4. The CDR3 totals 17 residues. Germline lookup yields CDR1 LGHNA and CDR2 YSLEER. The CDR3 coding sequence is TGCGCCAGCAGCCAAGATTTTACAGGGGGCTCTGGAAACACCATATATTTT. It is translated as CASSQDFTGGSGNTIYF.

This clonotype was detected only a few times. The chain combines TRBV6-2 or TRBV6-3 with TRBJ1-6, with 8 bases fitting TRBD1. The CDR3 is 14 amino acids. V shed 2 bases and J 12 bases; nucleotides not matched to a gene: 6. The germline V gene encodes CDR1 MNHEY and CDR2 SVGEGT. The CDR3 bases are TGTGCCAGCAGTTACACCGGACAGGGAATACCCCTCCACTTT. Amino acid sequence: CASSYTGQGIPLHF.

V and J are TRBV30 and TRBJ2-3; 8 bases align to TRBD2. Trimming removed 8 bases from V and 5 bases from J; junction bases left unmatched: 6. The CDR3 length is 12 residues. Per germline, CDR1 GTSNPN and CDR2 SVGIG (reference sequence). In DNA, the CDR3 is TGTGCCAGCGGGGCGGGAGGAGATACGCAGTATTTT. Translated: CASGAGGDTQYF.

The gene calls are TRBV4-1 and TRBJ2-1; no firm D call. V shed 8 bases and J shed 6 bases, with 14 bases lying between them. The CDR3 has 13 amino acids. CDR1 is MGHRA, CDR2 YSYEKL, per germline. CDR3 coding DNA: TGCGCCAGCGCCCTCAGCTCCCCCAATGAGCAGTTCTTC. Protein sequence: CASALSSPNEQFF.

The J gene is TRBJ1-5, the V gene TRBV20-1; 10 bases agree with TRBD1. Germline CDR1 is DFQATT and CDR2 is SNEGSKA (reference sequence). This CDR3 is 13 amino acids long. Trimming at V came to 5 bases and at J to 6 bases, leaving 4 bases not matched to a gene. DNA of the CDR3: TGCAGTGCTCTCGGGACAGGGGTTCAGCCCCAGCATTTT. This translates into CSALGTGVQPQHF.

V and J are TRBV6-4 and TRBJ1-1, with D maybe TRBD1 (6 bases). The CDR3 runs to 14 residues. Germline V gives CDR1 MRHNA, CDR2 SNTAGT. V was cut by 6 bases and J by 5 bases, with 16 bases left in between. The CDR3: CASRKDRRSTEAFF. The CDR3 nucleotides are TGTGCCAGCAGAAAAGACAGGCGTTCGACTGAAGCTTTCTTT.

This clonotype appeared a few times. The J gene is TRBJ1-5, the V gene TRBV6-5; possibly TRBD1 for D (5 bases). Germline assignment: CDR1 MNHEY and CDR2 SVGAGI. Trimming shortened V by 2 bases and J by 0 bases, and 8 bases separated the two germline ends. The CDR3 is made up of 15 amino acids. The CDR3 here is CASSYRGYSNQPQHF. The DNA for the CDR3 is TGTGCCAGCAGTTACAGGGGTTATAGCAATCAGCCCCAGCATTTT.

The chain combines TRBV29-1 with TRBJ1-1, with 8 positions matching TRBD1. V trimming: 6 bases; J trimming: 0 bases; junction bases outside the gene matches: 3. Germline V gives CDR1 SQVTM, CDR2 ANQGSEA. This CDR3 has 13 residues. The CDR3 region is CSVNRGVNTEAFF. DNA of the CDR3: TGCAGCGTAAACAGGGGGGTGAACACTGAAGCTTTCTTT.

The chain joins TRBV29-1 to TRBJ2-1; tentative D call: TRBD1 (5 bases). There are 15 residues in the CDR3. Germline V CDR1 and CDR2: SQVTM, ANQGSEA. The V end was cut by 1 base, the J end by 8 bases, with 18 bases between. CDR3 nucleotide sequence: TGCAGCGTTGAAGGGGCCTTAGACAGTGTCGATGAGCAGTTCTTC. Translation: CSVEGALDSVDEQFF.

This clonotype was seen a few times. The chain is built from TRBV6-5 and TRBJ2-6; maybe TRBD2 (6 bases). Germline V gives CDR1 MNHEY, CDR2 SVGAGI. V dropped 2 bases and J dropped 0 bases, with 17 bases sitting between them. The CDR3 totals 19 residues. CDR3 nucleotides: TGTGCCAGCAGTTACCGGACGGAGGGCCTTAGCTCTGGGGCCAACGTCCTGACTTTC. Amino acid sequence: CASSYRTEGLSSGANVLTF.

This CDR3 is CASSFGGRHNNEQFF. The DNA of the CDR3 is TGCGCCAGCAGCTTTGGAGGGAGGCATAACAATGAGCAGTTCTTC. This chain links TRBV5-1 with TRBJ2-1; TRBD2 might be the D (6 bases). The ends were cut back, 2 bases at V and 5 bases at J, with 14 bases in the middle. Germline-derived CDR1 and CDR2 are SGHRS and YFSETQ. The CDR3 covers 15 residues.

This clonotype has only a few counts. The gene calls are TRBV6-5 and TRBJ1-4; D gene unclear. The V end was cut by 2 bases, the J end by 7 bases, with 14 bases between. This CDR3 spans 15 amino acids. CDR1 is MNHEY, CDR2 SVGAGI, per germline. The CDR3 spells CASSYPVCRTEKLFF. The CDR3 nucleotides read TGTGCCAGCAGTTACCCAGTGTGCCGAACTGAAAAACTGTTTTTT.

This chain joins TRBV12-3 or TRBV12-4 and TRBJ2-7; unclear D gene. The CDR3 is 13 amino acids. Trimming removed 3 bases from V and 5 bases from J, with 11 bases in between. CDR3 sequence: CASSFGDGDEQYF. CDR3 coding DNA: TGTGCCAGCAGTTTTGGGGATGGGGACGAGCAGTACTTC.

The V and J genes are TRBV7-9 and TRBJ2-7, with 7 bases matching TRBD1. The trim removed 5 bases at V and 5 bases at J, leaving 3 bases unmatched. Germline V gene sequence: CDR1 SEHNR, CDR2 FQNEAQ (reference sequence). The CDR3 spans 12 residues. CDR3 protein: CASSRQGDEQYF. The CDR3 DNA follows: TGTGCCAGCAGCCGTCAGGGGGACGAGCAGTACTTC.

The chain uses TRBV9 and TRBJ1-5; possible D gene TRBD1, 5 bases. Germline assignment: CDR1 SGDLS and CDR2 YYNGEE. This CDR3 region has 16 residues. The germline V and J ends were trimmed by 4 bases and 4 bases, with 18 bases remaining between them. CDR3 nucleotides: TGTGCCAGCAGCCCCGATGGGACTTTACTTAATCAGCCCCAGCATTTT. This translates into CASSPDGTLLNQPQHF.

The CDR3 DNA is TGTGCCAGCAGCTCGGGCAGGACAGGGGGCAATCAGCCCCAGCATTTT. Translating gives CASSSGRTGGNQPQHF. This chain uses TRBV5-6 with TRBJ1-5, with 9 bases matching TRBD1. The junction had 6 bases not matched to a gene; V was cut back by 3 bases and J by 2 bases. The CDR3 has 16 amino acids. The germline gives CDR1 SGHDT, CDR2 YYEEEE.

This clonotype has a count of ten or more. This chain links TRBV20-1 with TRBJ2-2; D not resolved. This CDR3 spans 13 amino acids. V gave up 5 bases and J gave up 2 bases, with 9 bases separating them. Germline V gives CDR1 DFQATT, CDR2 SNEGSKA (reference sequence). CDR3 protein: CSARTYNTGELFF. CDR3 nucleotide sequence: TGCAGTGCTCGGACCTATAACACCGGGGAGCTGTTTTTT.

This clonotype was detected a few times. This chain uses TRBV5-1 with TRBJ2-1; 14 nucleotides line up with TRBD2. This CDR3 is built from 19 residues. Germline values: CDR1 SGHRS, CDR2 YFSETQ. The V gene end was trimmed by 2 bases and the J gene end by 9 bases; junction bases not matched to a gene: 16. CDR3 amino acids: CASSFSSPGLAGELSEQFF. The CDR3, as DNA: TGCGCCAGCAGCTTCTCTTCCCCGGGACTAGCGGGGGAATTGAGTGAGCAGTTCTTC. Variable domain in full (rest from reference TRBV5-1 and TRBJ2-1): KAGVTQTPRYLIKTRGQQVTLSCSPISGHRSVSWYQQTPGQGLQFLFEYFSETQRNKGNFPGRFSGRQFSNSRSEMNVSTLELGDSALYLCASSFSSPGLAGELSEQFFGPGTRLTVL.

The CDR3 region is CASSLAGPGTDTQYF. The DNA for the CDR3 is TGCGCCAGCAGCTTGGCCGGTCCGGGGACAGATACGCAGTATTTT. The V and J genes are TRBV5-1 and TRBJ2-3; D might be TRBD2 (5 bases). V was cut by 0 bases and J by 3 bases, with 11 bases left in between. Germline lookup yields CDR1 SGHRS and CDR2 YFSETQ. The CDR3 extends over 15 amino acids.

V usage is TRBV11-2 and J usage is TRBJ2-3, with a weak D call TRBD2 (6 bases). CDR1 and CDR2 from the germline V gene are SGHAT and FQNNGV. Trimming left V 3 bases short and J 5 bases short, with 18 bases between. The CDR3 is 16 amino acids. CDR3 sequence: CASSLTSSALGDTQYF. DNA of the CDR3: TGTGCCAGCAGCTTGACTAGTTCTGCCCTGGGAGATACGCAGTATTTT.

J is TRBJ2-2 and V is TRBV9; no firm D call. V dropped 1 base and J dropped 2 bases, with 6 bases sitting between them. Germline V gives CDR1 SGDLS, CDR2 YYNGEE. This CDR3 contains 14 residues. The CDR3 reads CASSVKYNTGELFF. CDR3 bases: TGTGCCAGCAGCGTAAAATACAACACCGGGGAGCTGTTTTTT. Together with reference TRBV9 and TRBJ2-2, the CDR3 gives the full variable domain: DSGVTQTPKHLITATGQRVTLRCSPRSGDLSVYWYQQSLDQGLQFLIQYYNGEERAKGNILERFSAQQFPDLHSELNLSSLELGDSALYFCASSVKYNTGELFFGEGSRLTVL.

This clonotype was detected many times. The rearrangement links TRBV6-5 to TRBJ2-1; tentative D call: TRBD2 (5 bases). This CDR3 has 14 amino acids. The germline gives CDR1 MNHEY, CDR2 SVGAGI. V lost 6 bases to trimming and J lost 2 bases, with 11 bases between them. CDR3 protein: CASSPATTYNEQFF. CDR3 sequence (DNA): TGTGCCAGCAGCCCCGCGACTACCTACAATGAGCAGTTCTTC.

This clonotype was recorded a few times. Here the CDR3 reads CASSLVSQGNTLFF. The CDR3 nucleotides read TGCGCCAGCAGCTTGGTGTCGCAGGGGAATACGCTGTTCTTC. The gene calls are TRBV5-1 and TRBJ2-1; a weak D match, TRBD1 (6 bases). Germline CDR1 SGHRS, CDR2 YFSETQ. Trimming removed 0 bases at V and 15 bases at J, with 19 bases between. The CDR3 has 14 residues. Variable domain in full (rest from reference TRBV5-1 and TRBJ2-1): KAGVTQTPRYLIKTRGQQVTLSCSPISGHRSVSWYQQTPGQGLQFLFEYFSETQRNKGNFPGRFSGRQFSNSRSEMNVSTLELGDSALYLCASSLVSQGNTLFFGPGTRLTVL.